This T cell receptor (beta chain) emerged from a study of blood T cell repertoires in COVID-19. This CDR3 region has 17 residues. J lost 4 bases, V lost 4 bases, and 8 bases had no gene match. Germline V gives CDR1 SGHDT, CDR2 YYEEEE. Study members were between about 18 and 89 years old and lived in over 20 US regions. Self-reported history from a screening survey and questionnaire set each donor's cohort. This table comes from immunoSEQ multiplex PCR, and its TCRdb copy is limited to in-frame clones, with some not included. The sample carries some 400,000 clones, over 85% recorded once. The V call is TRBV5-6, the J call TRBJ2-5, with TRBD2 matching over 15 bases. Sequenced material: PBMCs or T cells enriched from blood (not recorded which). The source is a woman aged 25 to 39 who had recovered from COVID-19. CDR3 sequence reads: CASSPWTSGRALETQYF. CDR3 DNA: TGTGCCAGCAGCCCCTGGACTAGCGGGAGGGCCCTAGAGACCCAGTACTTC.